These 16 T cell receptor beta chains originate from one sample sequenced in a study of blood T cell repertoires in COVID-19. Assay used: immunoSEQ multiplex PCR; TCRdb lists only in-frame clones, some missing. Of about 270,000 clones listed, around 86% are singletons. Specimen: peripheral blood. The receptors here all came from an elderly woman with COVID-19, enrolled during active disease.

Concerning this clone: Mismatch with germline at one junction end may stem from a read error. The chain carries TRBV7-7 and TRBJ2-2; 10 positions agree with TRBD1. This CDR3 has 17 amino acids. Germline V CDR1 and CDR2: SSHAT, FNYEAQ (reference sequence). As DNA, the CDR3 is TGTGCTAGCAGCTTGGCTCCGGGACAGGGGCGGACCGGGGAGCTGTTTTTT. This translates into CASSLAPGQGRTGELFF.

This chain uses TRBV27 with TRBJ1-1; D gene unclear. The CDR3 has 13 amino acids. The germline V and J ends were trimmed by 6 bases and 0 bases, with 8 bases remaining between them. Germline V lookup: CDR1 MNHEY, CDR2 SMNVEV (reference sequence). CDR3 bases: TGTGCCAGCAGCTTCCAGGTGAACACTGAAGCTTTCTTT. Encoded protein: CASSFQVNTEAFF.

The chain couples TRBV6-5 to TRBJ1-2, with D hard to call. From germline, CDR1 is MNHEY and CDR2 SVGAGI. Between the trimmed V and J ends, which lost 7 bases and 6 bases, there was a span of 15 bases. The CDR3 runs to 13 residues. CDR3 residues: CASTTGNGDGYTF. For the CDR3, the DNA is TGTGCCAGCACTACCGGAAACGGAGATGGCTACACCTTC.

J is TRBJ1-2 and V is TRBV19, with D perhaps TRBD1 (5 bases). This CDR3 region has 16 residues. Between the trimmed V and J ends, which lost 3 bases and 3 bases, there was a span of 17 bases. From germline, CDR1 is LNHDA and CDR2 SQIVND (reference sequence). Here the CDR3 DNA reads TGTGCCAGTAGTATGGCGGGACGAGGGGTAGACTATGGCTACACCTTC. Residues: CASSMAGRGVDYGYTF. Full variable domain (missing parts from reference TRBV19 and TRBJ1-2): DGGITQSPKYLFRKEGQNVTLSCEQNLNHDAMYWYRQDPGQGLRLIYYSQIVNDFQKGDIAEGYSVSREKKESFPLTVTSAQKNPTAFYLCASSMAGRGVDYGYTFGSGTRLTVV.

V usage is TRBV29-1 and J usage is TRBJ1-2; 8 bases are shared with TRBD1. Per the germline V gene, CDR1 is SQVTM and CDR2 is ANQGSEA. CDR3 size: 13 residues. V lost 4 bases and J lost 4; bases outside the gene matches: 5. The CDR3 loop reads CSVGMGQVYGYTF. DNA of the CDR3: TGCAGCGTTGGGATGGGACAGGTCTATGGCTACACCTTC.

This clone was observed once. The V gene is TRBV5-1, the J gene TRBJ1-4; D possibly corresponds to TRBD1 (6 bases). Germline-derived CDR1 and CDR2 are SGHRS and YFSETQ. Trimming removed 0 bases at V and 4 bases at J, with 13 bases between. The CDR3 has 16 residues. The CDR3 nucleotides are TGCGCCAGCAGCTTGGCCAGGGGCTCCCGTAATGAAAAACTGTTTTTT. It is translated as CASSLARGSRNEKLFF.

V and J are TRBV25-1 and TRBJ2-1; TRBD1 agrees at 10 bases. In germline, CDR1 is MGHDK, CDR2 SYGVNS. V lost 6 bases and J lost 6; bases outside the gene matches: 14. This CDR3 comprises 17 residues. This CDR3 reads CASSAHPGTGDSNEQFF. The DNA of the CDR3 is TGTGCCAGCAGCGCTCACCCCGGGACAGGGGATTCCAATGAGCAGTTCTTC.

The chain carries TRBV7-9 and TRBJ1-1; possible D gene TRBD1, 6 bases. This CDR3 comprises 13 residues. Germline assignment: CDR1 SEHNR and CDR2 FQNEAQ (reference sequence). Trimming stripped 5 bases from V and 5 bases from J, with 12 bases between. In nucleotides, the CDR3 is TGTGCCAGCAGCCCAGGGGTTCAGACTGAAGCTTTCTTT. This encodes CASSPGVQTEAFF.

This chain joins TRBV5-6 and TRBJ1-6, with TRBD1 identical over 10 bases. V lost 4 bases to trimming and J lost 5 bases; unmatched junction nucleotides: 3. Germline V gives CDR1 SGHDT, CDR2 YYEEEE. The CDR3 contains 15 residues. The CDR3 loop reads CASSRGTGDNSPLHF. The DNA of the CDR3 is TGTGCCAGCAGCAGAGGGACAGGGGATAATTCACCCCTCCACTTT.

This chain uses TRBV18 with TRBJ2-5; D unclear. This CDR3 is built from 12 residues. CDR1 and CDR2 from the germline V gene are KGHSH and LQKENI. The germline V and J ends were trimmed by 11 bases and 5 bases, with 15 bases remaining between them. The CDR3 here is CAAREETETQYF. The CDR3 DNA follows: TGTGCCGCGCGTGAGGAGACCGAGACCCAGTACTTC.

The chain's CDR3 is CASSLDGFLRKANSPLHF. In DNA form, the CDR3 reads TGTGCCAGCAGCTTAGATGGGTTTTTGAGGAAGGCCAATTCACCCCTCCACTTT. This chain connects TRBV11-2 to TRBJ1-6; D call uncertain. The CDR3 length is 18 residues. V was cut by 0 bases and J by 7 bases, with 19 bases left in between. Germline CDR1 is SGHAT and CDR2 is FQNNGV.

The rearrangement uses TRBV18 and TRBJ2-1; D ambiguous. CDR1 is KGHSH and CDR2 is LQKENI in the germline V gene. Trimming left V 5 bases short and J 8 bases short, with 10 bases between. The CDR3 loop spans 12 amino acids. As DNA, the CDR3 is TGTGCCAGCTCAAAACGGGTAGATGAGCAGTTCTTC. This encodes CASSKRVDEQFF.

The CDR3 DNA sequence: TGTGCCAGCAATGCGGGGACCACCGGGGAGCTGTTTTTT. Translated: CASNAGTTGELFF. The chain recombines TRBV9 with TRBJ2-2; maybe TRBD2 (6 bases). V lost 6 bases and J lost 4, with 10 bases in between. Germline CDR1 and CDR2: SGDLS and YYNGEE. The CDR3 spans 13 residues.

The chain uses TRBV4-2 and TRBJ2-1; D uncertain. This CDR3 has 12 amino acids. V was trimmed by 2 bases and J by 7 bases, leaving 6 bases between them. Germline V gives CDR1 LGHNA, CDR2 YNFKEQ. The CDR3 DNA sequence: TGTGCCAGCAGCCAACTGGAGAATGAGCAGTTCTTC. It specifies CASSQLENEQFF.

J is TRBJ1-6 and V is TRBV3-1 (or the pseudogene TRBV3-2), with TRBD1 matching over 7 bases. The CDR3 consists of 15 residues. V lost 3 bases and J lost 7; bases outside the gene matches: 6. CDR1 LGHDT and CDR2 YNNKEL come from the germline V gene (reference sequence). CDR3 amino acids: CASSQGQLHNSPLHF. DNA of the CDR3: TGTGCCAGCAGCCAGGGACAGCTCCACAATTCACCCCTCCACTTT.

This chain joins TRBV18 and TRBJ1-1, with 11 nucleotides matching TRBD1. The CDR3 is made up of 15 amino acids. The V gene end was trimmed by 6 bases and the J gene end by 1 base; junction bases not matched to a gene: 4. Looked up from germline, CDR1 is KGHSH and CDR2 is LQKENI. The CDR3 protein is CASSRTGGSNTEAFF. In DNA form, the CDR3 reads TGTGCCAGCTCTCGGACAGGGGGCTCGAACACTGAAGCTTTCTTT.